A selection of T cell receptor beta chains follows, all from one sample in a study of T cell responses to AZD1222 COVID-19 vaccine. The assay was immunoSEQ multiplex PCR, and TCRdb's table has in-frame clones only and misses some. The table records 130,000 or so clones, around nine tenths of them present only once. The source material was peripheral blood, sampled on day 0 of AZD1222 vaccination. These receptors were obtained from an adult in good health. Each CDR3 is given with its conserved first and last residue. D genes are given only for firm matches. The size field is filled for only some rows; it gives once, few, many or a size class.

V gene	clone size	J gene	D gene	CDR3 protein	CDR3 DNA
TRBV12-5	-	TRBJ1-6	-	CASGLSRVQPLHF	TGTGCTAGTGGTTTGTCCAGAGTTCAACCCCTCCACTTT
TRBV7-2	-	TRBJ2-5	TRBD2	CASSLWGQREGETQYF	TGTGCCAGCAGCCTATGGGGACAGCGGGAGGGGGAGACCCAGTACTTC
TRBV6-6	-	TRBJ1-6	TRBD1	CASSYSRTGEDSPLHF	TGTGCCAGCAGTTACTCTAGGACAGGGGAGGATTCACCCCTCCACTTT
TRBV19	-	TRBJ2-2	TRBD2	CATGRVNGELFF	TGTGCCACAGGGAGGGTTAACGGGGAGCTGTTTTTT
TRBV12-3/TRBV12-4	-	TRBJ2-5	-	CASTTAGETQYF	TGTGCCAGCACCACCGCCGGGGAGACCCAGTACTTC
TRBV11-2	-	TRBJ1-2	-	CASSPPGAGGYTF	TGTGCCAGCAGCCCCCCAGGGGCTGGGGGCTACACCTTC
TRBV24-1	-	TRBJ2-3	-	CATSGGSSTDTQYF	TGTGCCACCAGTGGTGGTTCTAGCACAGATACGCAGTATTTT
TRBV18	-	TRBJ1-5	-	CASSPGQGWAKNSNQPQHF	TGTGCCAGCTCACCGGGTCAGGGGTGGGCCAAGAATAGCAATCAGCCCCAGCATTTT
TRBV6-6	-	TRBJ2-3	-	CASSYLSGSTDTQYF	TGTGCCAGCAGTTACCTAAGCGGAAGCACAGATACGCAGTATTTT
TRBV27	-	TRBJ1-5	-	CAGSLHSNQPQHF	TGTGCCGGCAGTTTACATAGCAATCAGCCCCAGCATTTT
TRBV11-2	-	TRBJ2-5	-	CASSSGNQETQYF	TGTGCCAGCAGCTCAGGAAACCAAGAGACCCAGTACTTC
TRBV30	-	TRBJ1-1	-	CACHSWAMGGTEAFF	TGTGCCTGCCACTCGTGGGCTATGGGGGGGACTGAAGCTTTCTTT
TRBV19	-	TRBJ1-1	TRBD1	CASSLDRDTEAFF	TGTGCCAGTAGTCTGGACAGGGACACTGAAGCTTTCTTT
TRBV11-3	-	TRBJ1-2	-	CASSLAEQNYGYTF	TGTGCCAGCAGCTTAGCGGAGCAGAACTATGGCTACACCTTC
TRBV6-5	once	TRBJ2-1	TRBD2	CASNPSGGYNNEQFF	TGTGCCAGCAACCCAAGCGGGGGGTATAACAATGAGCAGTTCTTC
TRBV11-2	-	TRBJ2-5	TRBD1	CATRSTGQETQYF	TGTGCCACGCGATCGACAGGGCAAGAGACCCAGTACTTC
TRBV5-5	-	TRBJ1-1	-	CASSFETTFLPEAFF	TGTGCCAGCAGCTTTGAGACTACCTTCCTTCCTGAAGCTTTCTTT
TRBV19	-	TRBJ2-5	-	CASSIGGTAGAQYF	TGTGCCAGTAGTATAGGGGGGACCGCCGGGGCCCAGTACTTC
TRBV24-1	-	TRBJ2-1	-	CATSGAGPNEQFF	TGTGCCACCAGTGGGGCGGGCCCTAATGAGCAGTTCTTC
TRBV4-1	-	TRBJ2-7	-	CASSYLDRTYEQYF	TGCGCCAGCAGCTACCTAGATCGCACCTACGAGCAGTACTTC